The 30 T cell receptor beta chains presented below share a single source sample, sequenced in a study of blood T cell repertoires in COVID-19. The protocol was immunoSEQ multiplex PCR, while the TCRdb copy is restricted to in-frame clones and leaves out a portion. The table shows some 100,000 clones, with 85% to 90% occurring only once. The sequenced material came from peripheral blood. Receptor source: a man aged 50 to 60 with COVID-19, enrolled during active disease.

The CDR3 loop is CASSFPGTGHQPQHF. The CDR3 nucleotides are TGTGCCAGCAGTTTCCCCGGGACAGGGCATCAGCCCCAGCATTTT. The rearrangement links TRBV28 to TRBJ1-5, with 9 bases identical to TRBD1. V was clipped by 3 bases and J by 5 bases; unmatched bases: 5. In germline, CDR1 is MDHEN, CDR2 SYDVKM. This CDR3 region has 15 residues.

The rearrangement joins TRBV29-1 to TRBJ2-4; D is possibly TRBD2 (5 bases). The CDR3 has 12 residues. V was cut by 7 bases and J by 5 bases, with 12 bases left in between. Germline V lookup: CDR1 SQVTM, CDR2 ANQGSEA. The CDR3 nucleotides read TGCAGCGGCCATTCCGGGGAAAACATTCAGTACTTC. This gives the protein CSGHSGENIQYF.

J is TRBJ1-2 and V is TRBV5-1; 11 nucleotides line up with TRBD1. The CDR3 consists of 18 residues. The V and J ends lost 5 bases and 4 bases, in that order; junction bases with no gene match: 16. The V gene's germline CDR1 is SGHRS and CDR2 YFSETQ. CDR3 DNA sequence: TGCGCCAGCAGACGTGCCCCGGGACAGGGGGTAGAGGGCTATGGCTACACCTTC. It specifies CASRRAPGQGVEGYGYTF.

The chain joins TRBV27 to TRBJ2-7, with TRBD1 identical over 8 bases. Germline lookup yields CDR1 MNHEY and CDR2 SMNVEV (reference sequence). J gave up 5 bases and V 5 bases, and 5 bases lay outside the gene matches. The CDR3 contains 13 residues. The CDR3 region is CASSGQGSNEQYF. The CDR3 coding sequence is TGTGCCAGCAGTGGACAGGGAAGTAACGAGCAGTACTTC.

The chain carries TRBV28 and TRBJ1-2; 8 positions agree with TRBD1. The germline V gene has CDR1 MDHEN and CDR2 SYDVKM. The CDR3 runs to 16 residues. The V gene end was trimmed by 0 bases and the J gene end by 3 bases; junction bases not matched to a gene: 6. CDR3 sequence: CASSLWSGGYDYGYTF. Here the CDR3 DNA reads TGTGCCAGCAGTTTATGGTCAGGGGGCTACGACTATGGCTACACCTTC.

In this sample, this clone turned up once. The CDR3 loop reads CASSYAVNTEAFF. In DNA form, the CDR3 reads TGTGCCAGCAGTTACGCAGTGAACACTGAAGCTTTCTTT. The chain uses TRBV6-6 and TRBJ1-1, with D unclear. The CDR3 extends over 13 amino acids. Germline CDR1 reads MNHNY; CDR2 reads SVGAGI (reference sequence). Trimming removed 2 bases from V and 0 bases from J, with 4 bases in between.

The rearrangement links TRBV28 to TRBJ2-7; 10 nucleotides agree with TRBD1. The CDR3 runs to 14 residues. In germline, CDR1 is MDHEN, CDR2 SYDVKM. V was pared by 6 bases and J by 6 bases, with 8 bases of the junction left unmatched. The CDR3 spells CASSMTGGMVEQYF. In DNA, the CDR3 is TGTGCCAGCAGCATGACAGGGGGCATGGTCGAGCAGTACTTC.

V is TRBV15 and J is TRBJ1-5; D gene unclear. The germline CDR1 and CDR2 sequences are LNHNV and YYDKDF (reference sequence). The CDR3 spans 17 residues. The ends were cut back, 3 bases at V and 2 bases at J, with 17 bases in the middle. Here the CDR3 DNA reads TGTGCCACCAGCAGGAGGTTCGAGGTTGGTGGCAATCAGCCCCAGCATTTT. Protein sequence: CATSRRFEVGGNQPQHF.

This chain uses TRBV6-5 with TRBJ1-6; a weak D match, TRBD1 (6 bases). V dropped 7 bases and J dropped 2 bases, with 9 bases sitting between them. Germline V gene sequence: CDR1 MNHEY, CDR2 SVGAGI. The CDR3 length is 14 residues. Here the CDR3 DNA reads TGTGCCAGCAAACAGGGACCCTATAATTCACCCCTCCACTTT. Amino acids: CASKQGPYNSPLHF.

This clone was observed a few times. The genes are TRBV5-1 and TRBJ2-3; 7 bases align to TRBD2. V was pared by 0 bases and J by 4 bases, with 8 bases of the junction left unmatched. The germline V gene encodes CDR1 SGHRS and CDR2 YFSETQ. The CDR3 spans 16 residues. CDR3 nucleotide sequence: TGCGCCAGCAGCTTGGCCGGAAAGGGAGGGGCAGATACGCAGTATTTT. Translation gives CASSLAGKGGADTQYF.

The V gene is TRBV18, the J gene TRBJ1-3; 9 bases are shared with TRBD1. The length of the CDR3 is 15 residues. The V gene's germline CDR1 is KGHSH and CDR2 LQKENI. J was trimmed by 4 bases and V by 0 bases; bases with no gene match: 1. The CDR3 is CASSPPGTGGNTIYF. CDR3 DNA: TGTGCCAGCTCACCACCCGGGACAGGGGGAAACACCATATATTTT.

The chain combines TRBV7-9 with TRBJ2-5; 9 positions match TRBD1. This CDR3 comprises 13 residues. The V gene end was trimmed by 5 bases and the J gene end by 4 bases; junction bases not matched to a gene: 2. CDR1 SEHNR and CDR2 FQNEAQ come from the germline V gene (reference sequence). For the CDR3, the DNA is TGTGCCAGCAGCCAGACAGGGGGAGAGACCCAGTACTTC. Translation: CASSQTGGETQYF.

This rearrangement joins TRBV3-1 (or the pseudogene TRBV3-2) to TRBJ1-2; 7 bases are a match to TRBD1. The CDR3 is 15 amino acids. Trimming at V came to 4 bases and at J to 8 bases, leaving 13 bases not matched to a gene. Germline lookup yields CDR1 LGHDT and CDR2 YNNKEL (reference sequence). The CDR3 is CASSPDRRQSGGYTF. The CDR3 DNA reads as TGTGCCAGCAGCCCGGACAGGCGGCAATCGGGCGGCTACACCTTC.

The V call is TRBV11-2, the J call TRBJ2-5; D remains ambiguous. The CDR3 has 14 residues. The V gene's germline CDR1 is SGHAT and CDR2 FQNNGV. Trimming stripped 5 bases from V and 3 bases from J, with 13 bases between. CDR3: CASSPLALKETQYF. The CDR3 DNA follows: TGTGCCAGCAGCCCGTTGGCTCTCAAAGAGACCCAGTACTTC.

This clone came up once. The V call is TRBV2, the J call TRBJ2-3; 8 bases align to TRBD1. Germline assignment: CDR1 SNHLY and CDR2 FYNNEI. Losses at the gene ends were 8 bases for V and 4 bases for J; bases not matched to a gene: 8. The CDR3 is 14 residues long. CDR3: CASDGQGRADTQYF. The DNA of the CDR3 is TGTGCCAGCGACGGACAGGGCCGGGCAGATACGCAGTATTTT.

This sequence joins TRBV18 and TRBJ1-1, with TRBD1 identical over 7 bases. With V trimmed by 6 bases and J by 6 bases, 4 bases remained unmatched. The germline CDR1 and CDR2 sequences are KGHSH and LQKENI. The CDR3 covers 12 residues. CDR3 residues: CASSLGTAEAFF. The CDR3 DNA reads as TGTGCCAGCTCTCTCGGGACAGCTGAAGCTTTCTTT.

J is TRBJ1-5 and V is TRBV15, with D maybe TRBD1 (5 bases). The length of the CDR3 is 15 residues. Germline V CDR1 and CDR2: LNHNV, YYDKDF (reference sequence). Trimming took 0 bases from V and 4 from J, leaving 10 bases between them. The CDR3 protein is CATSRDGARNQPQHF. In DNA form, the CDR3 reads TGTGCCACCAGCAGAGATGGGGCAAGAAATCAGCCCCAGCATTTT.

This chain joins TRBV11-2 and TRBJ2-1; TRBD1 aligns across 11 bases. Germline CDR1 SGHAT, CDR2 FQNNGV. The ends lost 4 bases at V and 4 bases at J; junction bases unmatched: 12. This CDR3 is 18 amino acids long. CDR3 in DNA: TGTGCCAGCAGCTCAGCAAAGGGGGACAGGGGGAGGTACAATGAGCAGTTCTTC. As protein: CASSSAKGDRGRYNEQFF.

The rearrangement links TRBV2 to TRBJ1-6; 7 nucleotides align to TRBD1. Trimming took 4 bases from V and 10 from J; bases not matched to a gene: 7. Germline V CDR1 and CDR2: SNHLY, FYNNEI. The CDR3 is made up of 14 amino acids. CDR3 protein: CASSAEGAGSPLHF. The CDR3 DNA reads TGTGCCAGCAGTGCCGAGGGGGCTGGCTCACCCCTCCACTTT.

The rearrangement uses TRBV4-3 and TRBJ1-4; 7 bases match TRBD1. V was pared by 4 bases and J by 11 bases, with 16 bases of the junction left unmatched. The CDR3 runs to 16 residues. Germline-derived CDR1 and CDR2 are LGHNA and YSLEER. The CDR3 loop is CASSLRGTAGGEKLFF. DNA for the CDR3: TGCGCCAGCAGCCTCAGGGGGACTGCCGGAGGGGAGAAACTGTTTTTT.

The chain links TRBV11-3 to TRBJ1-1; TRBD1 might be the D (5 bases). V was clipped by 5 bases and J by 5 bases, with 15 bases between them. The germline gives CDR1 SGHNT, CDR2 YENEEA. The CDR3 runs 14 residues. CDR3 coding DNA: TGTGCCAGCAGCCCCGGCGGCAGGGTAACTGAAGCTTTCTTT. Residues: CASSPGGRVTEAFF.

The rearrangement uses TRBV3-1 (or the pseudogene TRBV3-2) and TRBJ1-5; no reliable D call. Germline V lookup: CDR1 LGHDT, CDR2 YNNKEL (reference sequence). Between the trimmed V and J ends, which lost 0 bases and 6 bases, there was a span of 9 bases. CDR3 length equals 14 residues. CDR3 in DNA: TGTGCCAGCAGCCAAGAAGGAGTAGGTCAGCCCCAGCATTTT. Residues: CASSQEGVGQPQHF.

The chain employs TRBV19 and TRBJ1-4, with 8 bases identical to TRBD1. Germline CDR1 reads LNHDA; CDR2 reads SQIVND (reference sequence). The CDR3 is made up of 17 amino acids. The V gene end was trimmed by 6 bases and the J gene end by 2 bases; junction bases not matched to a gene: 11. CDR3 residues: CASSQPGQGITNEKLFF. CDR3 nucleotide sequence: TGTGCCAGTAGCCAACCAGGACAGGGAATCACTAATGAAAAACTGTTTTTT.

The V and J genes are TRBV4-2 and TRBJ2-3; 10 nucleotides match TRBD2. V dropped 1 base and J dropped 0; count of bases not matched to a gene: 13. CDR1 and CDR2 (germline): LGHNA, YNFKEQ. This CDR3 has 20 residues. The CDR3 protein is CASSQVFQRGGDSSTDTQYF. The CDR3, as DNA: TGTGCCAGCAGCCAAGTCTTTCAGCGGGGGGGAGACTCTAGCACAGATACGCAGTATTTT.

The J gene is TRBJ2-7, the V gene TRBV5-8; D not resolved. Germline V gene sequence: CDR1 SGHTS, CDR2 YDEGEE. This CDR3 spans 12 amino acids. The V gene lost 1 base and the J gene lost 1 base, with 3 bases spanning the gap. The CDR3 loop is CASSLRSYEQYF. In DNA form, the CDR3 reads TGTGCCAGCAGCTTGCGGTCCTACGAGCAGTACTTC.

This chain uses TRBV28 with TRBJ2-3, with 13 bases lining up with TRBD2. The V and J ends lost 5 bases and 7 bases, in that order; junction bases with no gene match: 6. The germline V gene encodes CDR1 MDHEN and CDR2 SYDVKM. This CDR3 region has 15 residues. The CDR3 bases are TGTGCCAGCAGTCGGACTAGCGGGGGCGGGTATACGCAGTATTTT. Protein sequence: CASSRTSGGGYTQYF.

The V call is TRBV9, the J call TRBJ2-1; possibly TRBD1 for D (5 bases). CDR1 SGDLS and CDR2 YYNGEE come from the germline V gene. The length of the CDR3 is 14 residues. The germline V and J ends were trimmed by 3 bases and 6 bases, with 13 bases remaining between them. The CDR3 region has the DNA TGTGCCAGCAGCGCCCGACATGACAGCAATGAGCAGTTCTTC. It encodes CASSARHDSNEQFF.

This clone was seen a few times. The chain employs TRBV5-1 and TRBJ2-1; possibly TRBD2 for D (5 bases). The V end was cut by 4 bases, the J end by 7 bases, with 12 bases between. There are 13 residues in the CDR3. CDR1 SGHRS and CDR2 YFSETQ come from the germline V gene. CDR3 sequence (DNA): TGCGCCAGCAGCCCGGTACCGGGGAATGAGCAGTTCTTC. Translation: CASSPVPGNEQFF.

This clone came up once. This chain joins TRBV5-1 and TRBJ1-1; 8 nucleotides agree with TRBD1. CDR3 length: 13 amino acids. V was clipped by 0 bases and J by 6 bases; unmatched bases: 1. Germline V gene data show CDR1 as SGHRS and CDR2 as YFSETQ. For the CDR3, the DNA is TGCGCCAGCAGCTTGGACAGGGGGGCTGAAGCTTTCTTT. This gives the protein CASSLDRGAEAFF.

The rearrangement joins TRBV9 to TRBJ2-6, with 7 bases identical to TRBD1. V lost 3 bases, J lost 5 bases, and 5 bases stayed unmatched. The CDR3 covers 15 residues. The germline V gene encodes CDR1 SGDLS and CDR2 YYNGEE. The CDR3 spells CASSETGYRANVLTF. The DNA for the CDR3 is TGTGCCAGCAGCGAGACAGGGTATCGGGCCAACGTCCTGACTTTC.